This TCR beta chain is from a study of cytomegalovirus exposure and HLA in healthy donors (dated by TCRdb to about 2017). With respect to the entire study: An earlier analysis of roughly 500 of the donors reported 276 Gb of sequence data and more than 90 million unique TCR beta sequences from 150 million to 200 million T cells. About 300 gigabases of sequencing data and approximately 93 million unique TCR sequences were included in an early release covering over 600 HLA-typed donors. Of the 350 to 450 genotyped donors, 65% to 90% were placed in the genetic ancestry cluster associated with self-reported Caucasian donors. The study aimed to test whether signatures of past pathogen exposure could be identified by cataloging public T cell receptors. The study used immunosequencing to profile the T cell repertoires of approximately 650 subjects and linked those repertoires to cytomegalovirus serostatus. Besides the first cohort of more than 650 subjects, a separate validation cohort made up of 95 to 150 different subjects was used. To predict cytomegalovirus infection status, the study brought together high-throughput TCR immunosequencing, statistical association of individual TCRs with disease status, and machine learning. A later analysis re-examined previously published TCR beta repertoires from more than 550 donors and added high-resolution HLA genotyping to investigate patterns of TCR occurrence. Rather than using new phenotypic data, the later analysis identified candidate immune exposures from TCR beta sequences and from how often those sequences occurred across donors. An earlier analysis of several hundred of the donors used high-throughput TCR beta sequencing to judge whether each TCR beta V gene segment behaved as functional or pseudogenic. Donor age, sex, ethnicity and CMV serostatus were collected together with the repertoire data. A later genetic analysis used genome-wide SNP genotypes for about 55% of the 666 donors, treating that subset as a discovery cohort. Every repertoire in the discovery cohort had been generated on one and the same sequencing platform. HLA typing covered class I and class II loci at four-digit resolution. Typing coverage differed by locus: A, B, C, DRB1 and DQB1 were typed in roughly 629-630 donors, DQA1 in 522, DPA1 in 600 to 610, and DPB1 in 472. Roughly 5 DR-DQ haplotypes were handled as single units for association and clustering, since linkage in the cohort was strong. Among under 450 genotyped donors of the cohort, an average of approximately 250,000 unique TCR beta nucleotide sequences were sequenced per donor, roughly a sixth of them non-productive. Broad study findings and their caveats: Correlated functional status among segregating V segments might be attributable to linkage disequilibrium, but an unknown experimental factor could not be ruled out. Some IMGT-functional V segments, including TRBV6-2 and TRBV6-3, could not be told apart with the 87-base-pair reads, so those segments were excluded. The study gave a list of roughly 150 TCR beta chains associated with cytomegalovirus. Sequencing depth was assumed to be roughly uniform across donors in the presence/absence analyses, though that assumption may not hold. Several of the top co-occurrence clusters appeared to be linked to parvovirus B19, influenza, CMV and Epstein-Barr virus, according to a later analysis. In a later genetic analysis, fewer N-insertions in productive TCRs were reported among donors in an Asian-associated ancestry cluster than the approximately 670-donor mean. In vitro tests confirmed that three of the cytomegalovirus-associated TCR beta chains recognize cytomegalovirus antigens. Because some donors lacked HLA typing at each locus, the association tests relied only on the typed subset. In a later analysis, TCR association rates were found to vary across HLA loci, with the most associated TCRs seen for DRB1 alleles and the fewest for HLA-C alleles. Broadly in line with IMGT annotations, most TCR beta V segments showed up in productive rearrangements about 87% or about 30% of the time in an earlier analysis of around 600 of the donors. CMV serostatus was the only immune exposure information available for the cohort. According to the authors, the approach could potentially be generalized to other disease states and immunological phenotypes. While some public TCRs were present in many individuals, most TCR sequences turned up only very rarely across donors. A further reported finding was that TCR beta sequences accurately predicted the HLA-A and HLA-B alleles for most subjects in the first cohort. In a later analysis, most CMV-associated TCR beta chains were found to appear HLA-restricted, with HLA associations seemingly driven largely by CMV exposure. Because counts were too low, roughly 18 rarely observed V segments, including chromosome 9 orphons, were left out of the earlier analysis of several hundred of the donors. When HLA alleles, especially DR and DQ, strongly co-occurred, TCR associations were difficult to assign to individual alleles. The classifier was reported to diagnose cytomegalovirus status with high specificity and sensitivity in both the original and validation cohorts. At a false discovery rate of 0.05, a later analysis linked 16,951 TCR beta sequences to specific HLA alleles. This cohort had only TCR beta chains sequenced, and the lack of alpha or paired-chain data limited which features could be detected. An association between a missense DCLRE1C variant and V-gene and J-gene trimming of TCR beta chains was found in a later genetic analysis and replicated in an independent cohort. A cluster of highly shared sequence variants was judged likely to be a technical artifact of the sequencing pipeline. In a later analysis, HLA-associated TCR beta chains were found to be more clonally expanded and to have lower generation probabilities than equally common non-associated chains.

V and J are trimmed by 2 bases and 5 bases, and the gene matches miss 6 bases of the junction. Taken from cysteine to phenylalanine, the CDR3 has 15 residues. The DNA shown is the 45-base CDR3, in frame from base 1. Based on the germline V gene, the CDR1 and CDR2 sequences are MDHEN and SYDVKM. Note on this clone: The clone's antigen remains unknown.

Receptor amplification or capture employed the immunoSEQ multiplex PCR assay. A mixture of 60 forward primers for TCR Vbeta segments and 13 reverse primers for TCR Jbeta segments was used in the multiplex PCR. Amplification of the CDR3 region of rearranged TCR beta genes was performed with a multiplex PCR assay on genomic DNA. The Illumina HiSeq System was used to sequence the amplified TCR beta libraries as 87-base-pair reads. The original methods were these. Across the roughly 640 repertoires, a later analysis counted some 81 million unique TCR beta chains, approximately 12 million of which were shared by at least two donors. Raw reads were error-corrected and collapsed into unique sequences by a nearest-neighbor algorithm in which closely related sequences were merged to remove PCR and sequencing errors. To assign V, D and J gene segments, CDR3 sequences were aligned to IMGT reference sequences. For a sequence to be retained, at least a six-nucleotide match to both a V gene segment and a J gene segment was required. A rearrangement was called productive if the CDR3 had no stop codons and remained in frame with V and J, and every other rearrangement was called non-productive. Following IMGT convention, CDR3 was defined as the stretch from the second conserved V-encoded cysteine up to the conserved J-encoded phenylalanine. Sequences without an unambiguous match to a single V gene segment were excluded from the earlier analysis of 587 of the donors. An earlier analysis of over 450 of the donors classified V segments as functional when productive rearrangements were above 56.7% and as segregating when the standard deviation between donors was above 5%. To diagnose cytomegalovirus status from the catalog of TCR beta chain sequences, a statistical classification framework was built. A later analysis assigned V and J genes by comparing TCR nucleotide sequences with IMGT/GENE-DB human TR gene sequences. A later analysis assigned CDR3 sequences and most-parsimonious VDJ recombination scenarios with the TCRdist pipeline. In a later analysis, every TCR beta chain was defined by the combination of its CDR3 amino acid sequence and its V-gene family, and reads without a unique V-gene family were dropped. In a later analysis, approximately 590 highly shared, low-generation-probability nucleotide sequences were removed to address suspected cross-contamination and a sequencing artifact. In a later analysis, a clonal expansion index for each public chain was calculated from normalized within-repertoire ranks of inferred template counts. A later analysis computed generation probabilities with a VDJ recombination model fitted to out-of-frame rearrangements, and checked the results against IGoR. In a later analysis, hypergeometric tests were used to score TCR-TCR, TCR-HLA and TCR-CMV co-occurrence, with a repertoire-size bias correction applied to TCR pairs. False discovery rates were estimated in a later analysis by permuting HLA or CMV assignments 20 times. In a later analysis, co-occurring TCRs were grouped using DBSCAN, and TCRdist sequence similarity was added for clustering within HLA-allele-positive subsets. For co-occurrence clustering, repertoires with fewer than 30,000 or more than 120,000 public chains were excluded, along with 4 to 6 repertoires with anomalous nucleotide sharing. TCRdb obtained this table from immuneACCESS and retained in-frame rearrangements with V and J assigned. These tables miss some clones; where compared with another copy, unresolved V genes account for less than half of the shortfall, and the remainder is unexplained. V, J and clone size derive from that table, while D and trimming were established from the DNA sequence. Per the sample table, the count is over 100,000 clones. 3.7% of the sample belongs to the ten largest clones.

The cohort comprised fewer than 700 healthy bone marrow donors. At the time of sampling, every cohort member was nominally healthy, though immune exposures that went unrecorded were likely present. The donor was CMV seronegative and belonged to the group of over 300 seronegative cohort members. Every donor gave a peripheral blood sample, and the peripheral blood mononuclear cells from that sample were used for TCR beta sequencing. The Qiagen DNeasy Blood Extraction Kit was used to extract genomic DNA from the blood cell samples. This clonotype was sampled from a man aged 25-40 years in good health and CMV-seronegative. Sequencing was done on a sample of PBMCs. The chain uses TRBV28 and TRBJ1-5, and 7 junctional nucleotides match TRBD1. The sequenced DNA: TGTGCCAGCAGTTTACTACAGGGGCCCCATCAGCCCCAGCATTTT. It is translated as CASSLLQGPHQPQHF.